A selection of T cell receptor beta chains follows, all from one sample in a study of blood T cell repertoires in COVID-19. The protocol was immunoSEQ multiplex PCR, while the TCRdb copy is restricted to in-frame clones and leaves out a portion. The sample lists about 91,000 clones; 70% to 90% were seen once. Specimen: peripheral blood. The receptors were gathered from a man in his 70s with acute or convalescent COVID-19. Both conserved end residues are part of each CDR3. D genes are given only for firm matches. Not every row has a clone size; where given, it reads once, few, many or a size class.

few,TRBV7-9,NA,TRBJ1-4,CAGGTDEKLFF,TGTGCCGGCGGGACGGATGAAAAACTGTTTTTT
NA,TRBV5-1,NA,TRBJ1-6,CASSLYEDRGSPLHF,TGCGCCAGCAGCTTGTACGAGGATCGAGGTTCACCCCTCCACTTT
NA,TRBV10-2,TRBD1,TRBJ1-1,CASRGTGGGGMNTEAFF,TGCGCCAGCAGGGGGACAGGGGGCGGAGGGATGAACACTGAAGCTTTCTTT
NA,TRBV5-1,NA,TRBJ2-5,CASSLAGMDQETQYF,TGCGCCAGCAGCTTGGCTGGCATGGACCAAGAGACCCAGTACTTC
many,TRBV19,NA,TRBJ1-5,CASALMIGGNQPQHF,TGTGCCAGCGCCCTTATGATAGGAGGCAATCAGCCCCAGCATTTT
NA,TRBV5-4,TRBD2,TRBJ2-1,CASSPVASGGYNEQFF,TGTGCCAGCAGCCCGGTCGCTAGCGGGGGCTACAATGAGCAGTTCTTC
NA,TRBV19,NA,TRBJ2-5,CASSLRRGYETQYF,TGTGCCAGTAGCCTCCGCAGGGGTTACGAGACCCAGTACTTC
NA,TRBV28,NA,TRBJ1-3,CASSEVAGNLGNTIYF,TGTGCCAGCAGTGAGGTCGCAGGGAATCTCGGAAACACCATATATTTT
NA,TRBV5-1,NA,TRBJ1-6,CASSQSGSGSPLHF,TGCGCCAGCAGCCAGTCAGGGAGCGGGTCACCCCTCCACTTT
NA,TRBV29-1,TRBD1,TRBJ1-6,CSVRQGASNSPLHF,TGCAGCGTTAGACAGGGGGCTTCCAATTCACCCCTCCACTTT
NA,TRBV3-1/TRBV3-2,TRBD2,TRBJ2-2,CASSLGLAGVTNTGELFF,TGTGCCAGCAGCCTGGGACTAGCGGGGGTCACGAACACCGGGGAGCTGTTTTTT
NA,TRBV23-1,NA,TRBJ2-2,CASSQLQGASGELFF,TGCGCCAGCAGTCAATTACAGGGTGCCAGCGGGGAGCTGTTTTTT
NA,TRBV5-4,TRBD1,TRBJ2-3,CASSVDRGRSDTQYF,TGTGCCAGCAGCGTGGACAGGGGGCGCTCAGATACGCAGTATTTT
NA,TRBV9,NA,TRBJ1-6,CASRGPWNSPLHF,TGTGCCAGCAGGGGCCCCTGGAATTCACCCCTCCACTTT
NA,TRBV7-9,NA,TRBJ1-2,CASSPGSYGYTF,TGTGCCAGCAGCCCCGGGTCATATGGCTACACCTTC
NA,TRBV19,NA,TRBJ1-5,CASSIPDSMRFYSNQPQHF,TGTGCCAGTAGTATCCCCGACAGCATGCGATTCTATAGCAATCAGCCCCAGCATTTT
NA,TRBV6-1,NA,TRBJ2-5,CASSEALAGLQYF,TGTGCCAGCAGTGAAGCGCTCGCGGGGTTGCAGTACTTC
few,TRBV5-4,NA,TRBJ1-2,CASSLETVHPGGYGYTF,TGTGCCAGCAGCTTGGAAACAGTTCACCCAGGAGGCTATGGCTACACCTTC
NA,TRBV2,TRBD1,TRBJ1-5,CASSRDRGNQPQHF,TGTGCCAGCAGCCGGGACAGGGGGAATCAGCCCCAGCATTTT
once,TRBV5-1,NA,TRBJ2-3,CASSLLLASPSTDTQYF,TGCGCCAGCAGCCTGCTTCTAGCTTCACCTAGCACAGATACGCAGTATTTT
NA,TRBV28,NA,TRBJ1-5,CASSSTGNQPQHF,TGTGCCAGCAGTTCGACTGGTAATCAGCCCCAGCATTTT
NA,TRBV4-1,NA,TRBJ2-6,CASSPVQGSGANVLTF,TGCGCCAGCAGCCCGGTACAGGGTTCTGGGGCCAACGTCCTGACTTTC
NA,TRBV6-5,NA,TRBJ1-1,CASSYAGEGPNTEAFF,TGTGCCAGCAGTTACGCCGGGGAAGGGCCGAACACTGAAGCTTTCTTT
NA,TRBV10-1,TRBD2,TRBJ2-3,CASSPSAGADTQYF,TGCGCCAGCAGCCCATCAGCGGGGGCAGATACGCAGTATTTT
NA,TRBV6-5,NA,TRBJ1-6,CASSSWGINSPLHF,TGTGCCAGCAGTAGTTGGGGCATAAATTCACCCCTCCACTTT
few,TRBV12-3/TRBV12-4,NA,TRBJ1-6,CASSGGFNSPLHF,TGTGCCAGCAGCGGGGGATTTAATTCACCCCTCCACTTT
NA,TRBV6-1,TRBD1,TRBJ2-1,CASSERRDRGDNEQFF,TGTGCCAGCAGTGAACGACGGGACAGGGGCGACAATGAGCAGTTCTTC
NA,TRBV6-5,NA,TRBJ2-2,CASSYLGGTGELFF,TGTGCCAGCAGTTACCTGGGAGGAACCGGGGAGCTGTTTTTT
NA,TRBV5-1,NA,TRBJ1-2,CASSLDSYGYTF,TGCGCCAGCAGCTTGGACAGCTATGGCTACACCTTC
NA,TRBV27,TRBD1,TRBJ2-1,CASSADRSGYNEQFF,TGTGCCAGCAGTGCGGACAGGAGCGGATACAATGAGCAGTTCTTC
NA,TRBV6-5,TRBD1,TRBJ1-5,CASRPRDRRQPQHF,TGTGCCAGCAGACCGCGGGACAGACGCCAGCCCCAGCATTTT
NA,TRBV6-5,NA,TRBJ2-6,CASSVGTSGANVLTF,TGTGCCAGCAGCGTTGGGACATCTGGGGCCAACGTCCTGACTTTC
NA,TRBV11-2,NA,TRBJ2-5,CASSSIGQVQETQYF,TGTGCCAGCAGCTCAATCGGACAAGTCCAAGAGACCCAGTACTTC
NA,TRBV29-1,NA,TRBJ2-2,CSVEYSGKLFF,TGCAGCGTTGAATATTCCGGGAAGCTGTTTTTT
NA,TRBV5-1,NA,TRBJ1-5,CASSLDGGSPHQPQHF,TGCGCCAGCAGCTTGGATGGGGGGTCACCCCATCAGCCCCAGCATTTT
NA,TRBV6-5,TRBD2,TRBJ2-7,CASWGGSDEQYF,TGTGCCAGCTGGGGGGGGAGCGACGAGCAGTACTTC
NA,TRBV5-1,NA,TRBJ2-3,CASSLEGDSNTDTQYF,TGCGCCAGCAGCTTGGAGGGAGATTCTAACACAGATACGCAGTATTTT
NA,TRBV10-3,NA,TRBJ2-1,CAISPDNEQFF,TGTGCCATCAGTCCAGACAATGAGCAGTTCTTC
once,TRBV3-1/TRBV3-2,TRBD2,TRBJ2-3,CASSQDYSGGAGGPDTQYF,TGTGCCAGCAGCCAAGATTATAGCGGGGGGGCAGGGGGCCCAGATACGCAGTATTTT
few,TRBV2,NA,TRBJ1-4,CASSRRSGTNEKLFF,TGTGCCAGCAGCCGAAGGTCAGGGACTAATGAAAAACTGTTTTTT
NA,TRBV5-1,NA,TRBJ2-5,CASSLSGVETQYF,TGCGCCAGCAGCTTGTCAGGGGTAGAGACCCAGTACTTC
NA,TRBV20-1,TRBD2,TRBJ2-3,CSASGLADPDTQYF,TGCAGTGCTAGTGGACTAGCAGATCCAGATACGCAGTATTTT
NA,TRBV5-1,NA,TRBJ1-1,CASSLTTGNTEAFF,TGCGCCAGCAGCTTAACGACGGGGAACACTGAAGCTTTCTTT
NA,TRBV20-1,TRBD2,TRBJ2-1,CSASYPSGGSYNEQFF,TGCAGTGCTAGTTATCCTAGCGGGGGCTCCTACAATGAGCAGTTCTTC
NA,TRBV21-1,NA,TRBJ1-2,CASSGRDRVHGYTF,TGTGCCAGCAGCGGCCGGGACAGGGTTCATGGCTACACCTTC
NA,TRBV7-8,NA,TRBJ1-1,CASSRGGNTEAFF,TGTGCCAGCAGTCGGGGGGGGAACACTGAAGCTTTCTTT
NA,TRBV29-1,NA,TRBJ1-2,CSVEDWGRGYTF,TGCAGCGTTGAGGATTGGGGGAGGGGCTACACCTTC
NA,TRBV28,NA,TRBJ1-5,CASSLPLGANQPQHF,TGTGCCAGCAGTTTGCCCCTGGGGGCCAATCAGCCCCAGCATTTT